These T cell receptor beta chains were read from a single sample in a study of control samples from healthy donors and cancer patients. TCRdb keeps only in-frame clones here, not all; method: immunoSEQ multiplex PCR. The sample gives about 120,000 clones, around 89% of which show up once; roughly 3.3% is in the top ten. The source material was blood. The receptors originated from a man aged 35-49 years in good health. The CDR3 runs from the conserved cysteine through the conserved F or W. The order of the fields is D gene, clone size, CDR3 length, V gene, J gene, CDR3 DNA, CDR3 protein. D genes are given only for firm matches. For some rows the clone size is stated as once, few or many, or as a class when expanded; others skip it.

.	once	16	TRBV21-1	TRBJ1-5	TGTGCCAGCAGCAAAGCCGGGGGCGCGAGCAATCAGCCCCAGCATTTT	CASSKAGGASNQPQHF
.	.	15	TRBV6-6	TRBJ1-5	TGTGCCAGCAGTTACACCGATGTGGGCAATCAGCCCCAGCATTTT	CASSYTDVGNQPQHF
TRBD1	.	14	TRBV6-5	TRBJ2-5	TGTGCCAGCAGGAGGACAGGCGGCGTAGAGACCCAGTACTTC	CASRRTGGVETQYF
TRBD1	.	16	TRBV3-1/TRBV3-2	TRBJ2-7	TGTGCCAGCAGCCCGTCTCGGGGACAGGGGCCGTACGAGCAGTACTTC	CASSPSRGQGPYEQYF
.	.	14	TRBV6-1	TRBJ1-1	TGTGCCAGCAGTGAAGGCCAGGGAGGGACTGAAGCTTTCTTT	CASSEGQGGTEAFF
.	once	14	TRBV6-5	TRBJ1-5	TGTGCCAGCACCCCAGGGGTGGGGGTTCAGCCCCAGCATTTT	CASTPGVGVQPQHF
TRBD1	.	14	TRBV29-1	TRBJ2-2	TGCAGCGTGAAAAGGGGGCGCGACACCGGGGAGCTGTTTTTT	CSVKRGRDTGELFF
.	.	15	TRBV7-2	TRBJ2-1	TGTGCCAGCAGCTTTGACCGCGGGGCCGTCAATGAGCAGTTCTTC	CASSFDRGAVNEQFF
.	.	15	TRBV29-1	TRBJ2-1	TGCAGCGTGGCGACTTTCGTGCGGTCCTACAATGAGCAGTTCTTC	CSVATFVRSYNEQFF
.	.	13	TRBV30	TRBJ2-3	TGTGCCTGGAATCGGGGTGCACAGGATACGCAGTATTTT	CAWNRGAQDTQYF
.	once	15	TRBV7-2	TRBJ1-1	TGTGCCAGCAGCCCCACACTGCTTGGGGGGACTGAAGCTTTCTTT	CASSPTLLGGTEAFF
.	few	12	TRBV30	TRBJ2-7	TGTGCCTGGAGTGTAATGGGAGACGAGCAGTACTTC	CAWSVMGDEQYF
TRBD1	.	16	TRBV9	TRBJ1-2	TGTGCCAGCAGCCAGGACAGGGGGTGGTCTAACTATGGCTACACCTTC	CASSQDRGWSNYGYTF
.	.	17	TRBV18	TRBJ1-1	TGTGCCAGCTCTCCTCCAGGGTCCTCGGGTGGGAACACTGAAGCTTTCTTT	CASSPPGSSGGNTEAFF
.	.	11	TRBV11-2	TRBJ2-3	TGTGCCAGCAGCGCCAGAGATACGCAGTATTTT	CASSARDTQYF
TRBD1	.	14	TRBV27	TRBJ2-7	TGTGCCAGCAGTTCGGGACAGATCAAGGGCGAGCAGTACTTC	CASSSGQIKGEQYF
TRBD1	.	17	TRBV18	TRBJ1-1	TGTGCCAGCTCACCACTGCCGGGACAGGGCATGAACACTGAAGCTTTCTTT	CASSPLPGQGMNTEAFF
TRBD1	.	14	TRBV7-9	TRBJ1-1	TGTGCCAGCAGCCAAGGGACAGGGGTTTGGGAAGCTTTCTTT	CASSQGTGVWEAFF
.	.	13	TRBV30	TRBJ1-6	TGTGCCTGGAGATCAGGGATCCATTCACCCCTCCACTTT	CAWRSGIHSPLHF
.	.	13	TRBV9	TRBJ1-2	TGTGCCAGCAGCGCCGACCTTAACTATGGCTACACCTTC	CASSADLNYGYTF
.	.	13	TRBV29-1	TRBJ1-5	TGCAGCGTTGTGGGAGATAGCAATCAGCCCCAGCATTTT	CSVVGDSNQPQHF
.	.	12	TRBV12-3/TRBV12-4	TRBJ1-4	TGTGCCAGCAGCTGGACAGCGGAAAAACTGTTTTTT	CASSWTAEKLFF
TRBD1	.	16	TRBV27	TRBJ2-1	TGTGCCAGCAGTCCCCTCCGGGACAGCAATTACAATGAGCAGTTCTTC	CASSPLRDSNYNEQFF
.	.	15	TRBV28	TRBJ1-1	TGTGCCAGCAGTTCCACAAGTTGGCCGCCCGGGGGAGCTTTCTTT	CASSSTSWPPGGAFF
TRBD2	.	15	TRBV7-2	TRBJ2-3	TGTGCCAGCAGCAACCTAGCGGGGCGACTAGATACGCAGTATTTT	CASSNLAGRLDTQYF
.	few	11	TRBV11-2	TRBJ1-1	TGTGCCAGCAGCTCTACTCAGGTGGCTTTCTTT	CASSSTQVAFF
.	once	14	TRBV7-9	TRBJ1-1	TGTGCCAGCAGCTTCCAAGGCGACGGGACTGAAGCTTTCTTT	CASSFQGDGTEAFF
.	medium-sized	14	TRBV5-4	TRBJ1-1	TGTGCCAGCAGCTTGAACAGGGTGGACACTGAAGCTTTCTTT	CASSLNRVDTEAFF
.	.	15	TRBV2	TRBJ1-5	TGTGCCAGCAGTGAGAGGGCCCTTAGCAATCAGCCCCAGCATTTT	CASSERALSNQPQHF
.	.	16	TRBV3-1/TRBV3-2	TRBJ1-1	TGTGCCAGCAGCCATGGCGCCGGGGCCGAGAACACTGAAGCTTTCTTT	CASSHGAGAENTEAFF
.	.	11	TRBV5-8	TRBJ2-5	TGTGCCAGCAGCCTGAAAGAGACCCAGTACTTC	CASSLKETQYF
.	.	15	TRBV4-3	TRBJ2-7	TGCGCCAGCAGCCAAGGTCGGGGTAGCGGCTACGAGCAGTACTTC	CASSQGRGSGYEQYF
.	few	17	TRBV27	TRBJ2-7	TGTGCCAGCAGTTTCGCCATTGGGGGGGGGCTCCTTTACGAGCAGTACTTC	CASSFAIGGGLLYEQYF
TRBD2	.	15	TRBV18	TRBJ2-3	TGTGCCAGCTCTCGCGGGGGGCTAGGCACAGATACGCAGTATTTT	CASSRGGLGTDTQYF
.	.	13	TRBV6-5	TRBJ2-3	TGTGCCAGCAGACCATTAGGCACAGATACGCAGTATTTT	CASRPLGTDTQYF
.	.	11	TRBV2	TRBJ1-2	TGTGCCAGCAGTGTCATGGATGGCTACACCTTC	CASSVMDGYTF
TRBD2	.	15	TRBV9	TRBJ2-3	TGTGCCAGCACATCTAGCGGGGCCTCCACAGATACGCAGTATTTT	CASTSSGASTDTQYF
.	.	15	TRBV19	TRBJ1-2	TGTGCCAGTAGTATCCGTCCGGGGAATAACTATGGCTACACCTTC	CASSIRPGNNYGYTF
.	.	13	TRBV30	TRBJ2-7	TGTGCCTGGAGCACCACGCGGGGCCACGAGCAGTACTTC	CAWSTTRGHEQYF
.	.	16	TRBV7-8	TRBJ1-2	TGTGCCAGCAGCTTGGGCGACAGTGCTACTAACTATGGCTACACCTTC	CASSLGDSATNYGYTF
.	.	15	TRBV20-1	TRBJ2-7	TGCAGTGCTAGTTACCCCGGCAGGGGGGGGTACGAGCAGTACTTC	CSASYPGRGGYEQYF
.	once	17	TRBV7-2	TRBJ1-1	TGTGCCAGCAGCTTAGTCCCCTATCCCTCGATGAACACTGAAGCTTTCTTT	CASSLVPYPSMNTEAFF
.	.	15	TRBV27	TRBJ2-7	TGTGCCAGCTCCCCAGGACCCGGGAGCTCCTACGAGCAGTACTTC	CASSPGPGSSYEQYF
.	.	14	TRBV18	TRBJ1-3	TGTGCCAGCTCACCACGGGACTCTGGAAACACCATATATTTT	CASSPRDSGNTIYF
.	.	14	TRBV24-1	TRBJ2-3	TGTGCCACCAGTGAAACCGGGAGCACAGATACGCAGTATTTT	CATSETGSTDTQYF
.	.	14	TRBV10-3	TRBJ2-3	TGTGCCATCAGTGAGACGCAGGCCCCAGATACGCAGTATTTT	CAISETQAPDTQYF
.	.	15	TRBV28	TRBJ1-3	TGTGCCAGCAGACCCCGGACGGGGTCCGGAAACACCATATATTTT	CASRPRTGSGNTIYF
.	.	14	TRBV27	TRBJ2-1	TGTGCCAGCCGCACCCGGGGATCCTACAATGAGCAGTTCTTC	CASRTRGSYNEQFF
.	.	13	TRBV10-2	TRBJ1-4	TGCGCCAGCAGTGCCCGGGAGAATGAAAAACTGTTTTTT	CASSARENEKLFF
.	.	11	TRBV12-3/TRBV12-4	TRBJ2-2	TGTGCCAGCAGGAATACCGGGGAGCTGTTTTTT	CASRNTGELFF
.	.	14	TRBV7-2	TRBJ1-1	TGTGCCAGCAGCCCCTCCTTAGGAAACACTGAAGCTTTCTTT	CASSPSLGNTEAFF
.	.	13	TRBV2	TRBJ2-1	TGTGCCAGCAGTGAATTGGGGGGGCATGAGCAGTTCTTC	CASSELGGHEQFF
.	.	11	TRBV25-1	TRBJ1-1	TGTGCCACCCTGTGGGGCACTGAAGCTTTCTTT	CATLWGTEAFF
.	.	14	TRBV27	TRBJ1-3	TGTGCCAGCAGGGTGGGGACGCCGGGCTCCACCATATATTTT	CASRVGTPGSTIYF
.	once	12	TRBV7-9	TRBJ1-5	TGTGCCAGCAACCAGGACAATCAGCCCCAGCATTTT	CASNQDNQPQHF
TRBD1	once	16	TRBV5-1	TRBJ1-2	TGCGCCAGCAGCTTGGGGGGACAGGGTCGTTTGCATGGCTACACCTTC	CASSLGGQGRLHGYTF
.	.	12	TRBV27	TRBJ1-2	TGTGCCAGCAGTATACTTAACTATGGCTACACCTTC	CASSILNYGYTF
.	.	13	TRBV27	TRBJ2-5	TGTGCCAGCAGTCAAGCTAGCCGCGAGACCCAGTACTTC	CASSQASRETQYF
.	.	16	TRBV27	TRBJ2-3	TGTGCCAGCAGTTCCGGGCGGGGGCCCCGCACAGATACGCAGTATTTT	CASSSGRGPRTDTQYF